This TCR beta chain was recorded in a study of blood T cell repertoires in COVID-19. The overall study: Sites in the United States, Italy and Spain provided acute and convalescent COVID-19 samples. PBMCs, B-cell-depleted T cells, or T cells were the source of the cDNA or gDNA that made up the material.

Trimming cost V 5 bases and J 1 base; bases outside gene matches: 4. From germline, CDR1 is LNHDA and CDR2 SQIVND (reference sequence). The CDR3 runs to 17 residues. The authors' processing: How many nucleated cells were present was estimated from reference gene primer amplification. Sequencing was performed with immunoSEQ multiplex PCR; in TCRdb, only in-frame clones are kept and a portion is missing. V, J and clone size were drawn from that table, and D and trimming were deduced from the DNA. The sample carries roughly 29,000 clones, 85% to 95% recorded once. The sequenced sample consisted of peripheral blood. This sequence was found in a woman aged 70-85 years with COVID-19, enrolled during active disease. This chain joins TRBV19 and TRBJ2-6; 11 bases fit TRBD2. The CDR3 protein is CASSGLAGTSGANVLTF. In nucleotides, the CDR3 is TGTGCCAGTAGTGGACTAGCGGGTACTTCTGGGGCCAACGTCCTGACTTTC.